This is a list of T cell receptor beta chains from one sample in a study of cytomegalovirus exposure and HLA in healthy donors. TCRdb's copy holds only in-frame clones and misses some; the assay was immunoSEQ multiplex PCR. The repertoire holds about 180,000 clones, with around 77% as singletons. The sample comprised PBMCs. These receptors originate from a woman aged 25 to 45 in good health and CMV-seronegative. Each CDR3 is given with its conserved first and last residue. D genes are given only for firm matches. The listing skips clone size in some rows; elsewhere it reads once, few, many or a size class.

d_call clone_size j_call v_call cdr3_nt cdr3_aa
TRBD1 once TRBJ2-7 TRBV5-1 TGCGCCAGCAGCACGGCCGGGACAGGGAACTACGAGCAGTACTTC CASSTAGTGNYEQYF
TRBD1 NA TRBJ1-1 TRBV19 TGTGCCAGTAGTCGGACAGGGTCGGTCACTGAAGCTTTCTTT CASSRTGSVTEAFF
TRBD2 NA TRBJ2-3 TRBV5-1 TGCGCCAGCAGCTCCCGTAGCGGGGGGGACTACACAGATACGCAGTATTTT CASSSRSGGDYTDTQYF
NA few TRBJ2-1 TRBV7-9 TGTGCCAGCAGCCGGGATTACAATGAGCAGTTCTTC CASSRDYNEQFF
TRBD1 NA TRBJ2-7 TRBV5-1 TGCGCCAGCAGCTTGGAAACGCCGGGACAGGGTGACGAGCAGTACTTC CASSLETPGQGDEQYF
NA NA TRBJ2-3 TRBV5-1 TGCGCCAGCAGCTCAAGCGCCACAGATACGCAGTATTTT CASSSSATDTQYF
NA NA TRBJ2-7 TRBV5-1 TGCGCCAGCAGCTTGGGCGGGAAACGCGAGCAGTACTTC CASSLGGKREQYF
TRBD1 NA TRBJ2-5 TRBV4-2 TGTGCCAGCAGCCAAGAGGCAGGGGGTGGAGAGACCCAGTACTTC CASSQEAGGGETQYF
NA once TRBJ2-7 TRBV7-2 TGTGCCAGCAGCTTAGGGACAGAGAGCTACGAGCAGTACTTC CASSLGTESYEQYF
TRBD1 NA TRBJ1-3 TRBV4-1 TGCGCCAGCAGCCCCGGACAGGGGTGGGGAAACACCATATATTTT CASSPGQGWGNTIYF
NA NA TRBJ1-5 TRBV18 TGTGCCAGCTCACCAGGCAGGGAGGGCAATCAGCCCCAGCATTTT CASSPGREGNQPQHF
NA NA TRBJ1-1 TRBV4-1 TGCGCCAGCAGTCTCGGGGAGGGGAACACTGAAGCTTTCTTT CASSLGEGNTEAFF
NA NA TRBJ2-3 TRBV12-5 TGTGCTAGTGGCCCAACCTTAGCTGCAGATACGCAGTATTTT CASGPTLAADTQYF
NA NA TRBJ1-2 TRBV18 TGTGCCAGCTCACTGTCGGACAGAGCAAACTATGGCTACACCTTC CASSLSDRANYGYTF
NA once TRBJ2-7 TRBV5-1 TGCGCCAGCAGCCCTCTCCAACAGGGTAGGTACGAGCAGTACTTC CASSPLQQGRYEQYF
NA NA TRBJ1-1 TRBV6-5 TGTGCCAGCAGTTTTCAGGTGAACACTGAAGCTTTCTTT CASSFQVNTEAFF
TRBD1 NA TRBJ2-6 TRBV2 TGTGCCAGCAACAGGGGTGGGGCCAACGTCCTGACTTTC CASNRGGANVLTF